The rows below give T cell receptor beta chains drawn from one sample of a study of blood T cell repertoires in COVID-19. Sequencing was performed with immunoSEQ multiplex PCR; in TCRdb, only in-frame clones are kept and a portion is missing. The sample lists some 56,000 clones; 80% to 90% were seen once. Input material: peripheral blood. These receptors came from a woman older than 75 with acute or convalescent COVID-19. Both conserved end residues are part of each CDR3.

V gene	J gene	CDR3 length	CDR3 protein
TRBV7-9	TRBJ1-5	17	CASSLGVRRGRNQPQHF
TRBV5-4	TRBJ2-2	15	CASTPGGELTGELFF
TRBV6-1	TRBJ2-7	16	CASSEVRRQGFYEQYF
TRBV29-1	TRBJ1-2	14	CSGRITGQPLGYTF
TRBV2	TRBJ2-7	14	CASTPLVSSYEQYF
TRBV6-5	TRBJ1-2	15	CASQAAGGANYGYTF
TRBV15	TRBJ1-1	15	CATSRDAGFSTEAFF
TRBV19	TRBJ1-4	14	CASTGEQRREKLFF
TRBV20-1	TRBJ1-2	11	CSARAGDGYTF
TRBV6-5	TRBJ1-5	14	CASTPQRGGQPQHF
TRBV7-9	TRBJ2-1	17	CASSSTSGGPGGNEQFF
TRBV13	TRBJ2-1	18	CASSTRLAGDPSYNEQFF
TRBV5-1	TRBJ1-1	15	CASSSGTGVDTEAFF
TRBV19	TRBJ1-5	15	CASRELGGSNQPQHF
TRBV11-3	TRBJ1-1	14	CASSFTGTSTEAFF
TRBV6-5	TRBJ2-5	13	CASSPDRKETQYF
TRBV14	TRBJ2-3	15	CASSHNLDISDTQYF
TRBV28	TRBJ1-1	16	CASSFGPYRVNTEAFF
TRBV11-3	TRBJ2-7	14	CASSPAGGEYEQYF
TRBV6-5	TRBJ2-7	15	CASKSDREAFYEQYF
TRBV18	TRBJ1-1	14	CASSRRTGITEAFF
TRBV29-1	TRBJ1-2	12	CSVDLRQDGYTF
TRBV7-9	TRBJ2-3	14	CASSLVTHTDTQYF
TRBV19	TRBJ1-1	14	CASSINIVHTEAFF
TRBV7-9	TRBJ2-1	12	CASSTTGDEQFF
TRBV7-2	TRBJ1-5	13	CASSLDRGQPQHF
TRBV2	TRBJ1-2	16	CASSGGTGDHPYGYTF
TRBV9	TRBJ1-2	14	CASSAGQSSYGYTF
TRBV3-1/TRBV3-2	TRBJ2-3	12	CASSQVADTQYF
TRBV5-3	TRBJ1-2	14	CARSGGTGNYGYTF
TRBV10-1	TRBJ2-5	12	CASGTSQETQYF
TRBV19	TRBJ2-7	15	CASSLGTGGSNEQYF
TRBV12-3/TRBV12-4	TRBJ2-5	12	CASLGLAETQYF